A single sample gave rise to the 26 T cell receptor beta chains below, sequenced in a study of cytomegalovirus exposure and HLA in healthy donors. PCR primers comprised 60 Vbeta and 13 Jbeta primers. Only in-frame clones appear in the TCRdb table, and some are missing; sequencing was by immunoSEQ multiplex PCR. The table has about 67,000 clones, more than 80% seen once. Sequences were obtained from PBMCs. All receptors derive from a woman between 25 and 40 years old in good health and CMV-seronegative.

This clone showed up just once. This rearrangement joins TRBV4-1 to TRBJ2-1; TRBD2 agrees at 11 bases. J was trimmed by 8 bases and V by 2 bases; bases with no gene match: 5. The CDR3 runs to 15 residues. Germline loops: CDR1 MGHRA, CDR2 YSYEKL. In DNA form, the CDR3 reads TGCGCCAGCAGCCAATTAGCGGGGGGGCGCGATGAGCAGTTCTTC. Its translation: CASSQLAGGRDEQFF.

This chain links TRBV6-5 with TRBJ2-7; D perhaps matches TRBD2 (5 bases). V dropped 0 bases and J dropped 5 bases, with 17 bases sitting between them. The CDR3 loop spans 16 amino acids. CDR1 and CDR2 from the germline V gene are MNHEY and SVGAGI. The CDR3, as DNA: TGTGCCAGCAGTTACTCTGCCCGTCGGGGATTTCACGAGCAGTACTTC. Amino acids: CASSYSARRGFHEQYF.

CDR3 sequence: CSATESLWQYF. DNA of the CDR3: TGCAGTGCTACTGAGAGCTTATGGCAGTACTTC. The gene calls are TRBV20-1 and TRBJ2-7; no firm D call. V lost 4 bases, J lost 9 bases, and 13 bases lay in between. The length of the CDR3 is 11 residues. The germline V gene encodes CDR1 DFQATT and CDR2 SNEGSKA (reference sequence).

This chain joins TRBV28 and TRBJ2-7; unclear D gene. With 3 bases removed from V and 2 bases from J, the gap between germline ends came to 14 bases. The germline V gene has CDR1 MDHEN and CDR2 SYDVKM. The CDR3 is 15 amino acids. The CDR3 DNA reads TGTGCCAGCAGTTTTCCCCTGCAGTTTACCTACGAGCAGTACTTC. As protein: CASSFPLQFTYEQYF.

This clone has more than one count but fewer than ten. Other DNA sequences within the sample encode an identical CDR3. The genes are TRBV11-2 and TRBJ1-4, with D possibly matching TRBD1 (5 bases). V lost 1 base and J 5 bases, leaving 11 bases between the germline ends. The CDR3 is 15 residues long. CDR1 is SGHAT and CDR2 is FQNNGV in the germline V gene. The CDR3 region is CASSLGTGANEKLFF. The CDR3 DNA sequence: TGTGCCAGCAGCTTAGGAACAGGTGCAAATGAAAAACTGTTTTTT.

The chain links TRBV5-1 to TRBJ2-5; 8 positions match TRBD1. V was pared by 0 bases and J by 4 bases, with 11 bases of the junction left unmatched. Germline CDR1 SGHRS, CDR2 YFSETQ. CDR3 size: 17 residues. The CDR3 sequence: CASSLEGQGALGETQYF. DNA for the CDR3: TGCGCCAGCAGCTTGGAAGGGCAGGGGGCTTTAGGAGAGACCCAGTACTTC. The whole variable domain, remainder taken from reference TRBV5-1 and TRBJ2-5, is KAGVTQTPRYLIKTRGQQVTLSCSPISGHRSVSWYQQTPGQGLQFLFEYFSETQRNKGNFPGRFSGRQFSNSRSEMNVSTLELGDSALYLCASSLEGQGALGETQYFGPGTRLLVL.

The chain couples TRBV6-1 to TRBJ1-5; D is ambiguous. Germline V lookup: CDR1 MNHNS, CDR2 SASEGT. The CDR3 extends over 15 amino acids. Trimming removed 2 bases at V and 8 bases at J, with 16 bases between. The CDR3 region is CASSENVLTKEPQHF. The CDR3 nucleotides are TGTGCCAGCAGTGAAAACGTGCTCACAAAAGAGCCCCAGCATTTT.

The chain has TRBV5-4 and TRBJ2-1, with 13 bases lining up with TRBD2. Germline V gene sequence: CDR1 SGHNT, CDR2 YYREEE (reference sequence). This CDR3 has 16 amino acids. The ends lost 5 bases at V and 6 bases at J; junction bases unmatched: 8. The CDR3 is CASRRTSGGSGNEQFF. CDR3 DNA sequence: TGTGCCAGCAGACGGACTAGCGGGGGCTCAGGCAATGAGCAGTTCTTC.

This sequence joins TRBV5-8 and TRBJ2-6; the D gene is possibly TRBD1 (6 bases). CDR1 SGHTS and CDR2 YDEGEE come from the germline V gene. CDR3 length: 17 amino acids. Trimming removed 4 bases from V and 0 bases from J, with 14 bases in between. CDR3 nucleotide sequence: TGTGCCAGCAGCCTAGGACAGATTCTCTCTGGGGCCAACGTCCTGACTTTC. This codes for CASSLGQILSGANVLTF. Filled out from reference TRBV5-8 and TRBJ2-6, the complete variable domain reads EAGVTQSPTHLIKTRGQQATLRCSPISGHTSVYWYQQALGLGLQFLLWYDEGEERNRGNFPPRFSGRQFPNYSSELNVNALELEDSALYLCASSLGQILSGANVLTFGAGSRLTVL.

The chain combines TRBV5-1 with TRBJ2-7; D perhaps matches TRBD1 (5 bases). Per germline, CDR1 SGHRS and CDR2 YFSETQ. The V gene lost 1 base and the J gene lost 0 bases, with 8 bases spanning the gap. This CDR3 is built from 14 residues. In DNA, the CDR3 is TGCGCCAGCAGCTTGTTGGACAACTCCTACGAGCAGTACTTC. Its protein product is CASSLLDNSYEQYF.

About this clone itself: This sample also contains other DNA sequences that code for the same CDR3. The V and J genes are TRBV5-1 and TRBJ1-6, with a tentative D call TRBD1 (5 bases). The V gene lost 0 bases and the J gene lost 8 bases, with 9 bases spanning the gap. The CDR3 loop spans 14 amino acids. Germline CDR1 SGHRS, CDR2 YFSETQ. The CDR3 loop is CASSLVEGYSPLHF. DNA for the CDR3: TGCGCCAGCAGCTTGGTGGAGGGGTATTCACCCCTCCACTTT.

This sequence joins TRBV30 and TRBJ2-2; possibly TRBD2 for D (5 bases). There are 15 residues in the CDR3. The germline CDR1 and CDR2 sequences are GTSNPN and SVGIG (reference sequence). Trimming removed 4 bases from V and 2 bases from J, with 14 bases in between. This CDR3 is CAWTEGAVNTGELFF. CDR3 nucleotides: TGTGCCTGGACAGAGGGCGCGGTAAACACCGGGGAGCTGTTTTTT.

This sequence joins TRBV6-5 and TRBJ1-2, with 8 bases identical to TRBD1. This CDR3 region has 15 residues. The J segment lost 3 bases and the V segment lost 2 bases, leaving 5 bases of the junction unmatched. In germline, CDR1 is MNHEY, CDR2 SVGAGI. CDR3 sequence reads: CASSYLVTGDYGYTF. In DNA, the CDR3 is TGTGCCAGCAGTTACCTTGTGACAGGGGACTATGGCTACACCTTC.

This chain connects TRBV7-8 to TRBJ1-5; tentative D call: TRBD1 (6 bases). The CDR3 is made up of 14 amino acids. Between the trimmed V and J ends, which lost 2 bases and 5 bases, there was a span of 10 bases. Germline CDR1 is SGHVS and CDR2 is FQNEAQ. CDR3 sequence reads: CASSLLTGHQPQHF. CDR3 nucleotide sequence: TGTGCCAGCAGCTTATTAACAGGGCATCAGCCCCAGCATTTT.

The V gene is TRBV2, the J gene TRBJ2-5; 8 bases match TRBD2. V gave up 3 bases and J gave up 4 bases; unmatched junction bases: 10. The CDR3 runs 16 residues. Germline V CDR1 and CDR2: SNHLY, FYNNEI. CDR3 in DNA: TGTGCCAGCAGTGATGGCCCCCCGGGGGGGAGAGAGACCCAGTACTTC. The encoded protein is CASSDGPPGGRETQYF.

The rearrangement links TRBV27 to TRBJ2-5; TRBD1 agrees at 10 bases. Germline CDR1 and CDR2: MNHEY and SMNVEV (reference sequence). CDR3 length: 15 residues. Trimming removed 5 bases from V and 2 bases from J; junction bases left unmatched: 5. The CDR3 region has the DNA TGTGCCAGCAGTCGCCGACAGGGGGCTCAAGAGACCCAGTACTTC. Amino acid sequence: CASSRRQGAQETQYF.

On this clone: Distinct nucleotide sequences in the sample also encode this CDR3. The V and J genes are TRBV7-2 and TRBJ2-5; 14 nucleotides agree with TRBD2. With 6 bases clipped from V and 2 bases from J, the junction kept 2 bases outside the gene matches. Germline loops: CDR1 SGHTA, CDR2 FQGNSA. This CDR3 has 15 amino acids. The CDR3 loop is CASSWTSGGQETQYF. Here the CDR3 DNA reads TGTGCCAGCAGTTGGACTAGCGGGGGGCAAGAGACCCAGTACTTC.

The chain employs TRBV6-6 and TRBJ2-3, with 8 nucleotides matching TRBD2. The junction had 4 bases not matched to a gene; V was cut back by 5 bases and J by 0 bases. Germline V CDR1 and CDR2: MNHNY, SVGAGI (reference sequence). This CDR3 spans 15 amino acids. The CDR3 region is CASSRGGPSTDTQYF. The CDR3 nucleotides read TGTGCCAGCAGTCGGGGGGGCCCTAGCACAGATACGCAGTATTTT.

The CDR3, as DNA: TGTGCCAGCAGCTGGAGACTAGCGGGGGGGCCATCAGATACGCAGTATTTT. Encoded protein: CASSWRLAGGPSDTQYF. The chain couples TRBV7-2 to TRBJ2-3; 14 bases are a match to TRBD2. Germline-derived CDR1 and CDR2 are SGHTA and FQGNSA. This CDR3 region has 17 residues. V shed 4 bases and J 4 bases; nucleotides not matched to a gene: 7.

V and J are TRBV19 and TRBJ1-3; tentatively, D is TRBD1 (6 bases). This CDR3 has 13 amino acids. Germline V gives CDR1 LNHDA, CDR2 SQIVND (reference sequence). Trimming removed 8 bases at V and 1 base at J, with 9 bases between. The CDR3 loop reads CASSQGSGNTIYF. In nucleotides, the CDR3 is TGTGCCAGTTCACAGGGATCTGGAAACACCATATATTTT.

A few counts support this clone. The chain links TRBV7-2 to TRBJ1-1, with D unclear. This CDR3 contains 13 residues. Deletions cut 5 bases from V and 2 bases from J, with 9 bases between. In germline, CDR1 is SGHTA, CDR2 FQGNSA. CDR3 amino acids: CASSPYINTEAFF. The CDR3 DNA reads as TGTGCCAGCAGCCCCTATATAAACACTGAAGCTTTCTTT.

This rearrangement joins TRBV7-9 to TRBJ1-4; D might be TRBD1 (6 bases). V was cut by 1 base and J by 6 bases, with 12 bases left in between. CDR3 length: 15 amino acids. Germline-derived CDR1 and CDR2 are SEHNR and FQNEAQ (reference sequence). CDR3 sequence: CASSLDREGYEKLFF. Written as DNA, the CDR3 is TGTGCCAGCAGCTTAGACAGGGAAGGATATGAAAAACTGTTTTTT.

The V call is TRBV4-3, the J call TRBJ2-6; tentatively, D is TRBD2 (6 bases). This CDR3 has 16 residues. Trimming pared 4 bases from V and 0 bases from J, leaving 10 bases between. Germline lookup yields CDR1 LGHNA and CDR2 YSLEER. The CDR3 bases are TGCGCCAGCAGCCTTTTAGCGGTCTCTGGGGCCAACGTCCTGACTTTC. Translation: CASSLLAVSGANVLTF.

As regards this clone: The conserved closing phenylalanine or tryptophan is absent in this CDR3, likely reflecting a read error. The rearrangement joins TRBV9 to TRBJ1-6; D unclear. V gave up 0 bases and J gave up 6 bases, with 7 bases separating them. The CDR3 spans 14 residues. Germline CDR1 reads SGDLS; CDR2 reads YYNGEE. Here the CDR3 DNA reads TGTGCCAGCAGCGTAGGGAGTGTTAATTCACCCCTCCACCTT. Its translation is CASSVGSVNSPLHL.

The chain links TRBV5-1 to TRBJ2-3; weak D call: TRBD2 (5 bases). Trimming took 2 bases from V and 4 from J, leaving 14 bases between them. CDR1 SGHRS and CDR2 YFSETQ come from the germline V gene. CDR3 length equals 15 residues. CDR3 protein: CASSFSDPAADTQYF. CDR3 in DNA: TGCGCCAGCAGCTTTAGCGACCCAGCGGCAGATACGCAGTATTTT.

The chain is built from TRBV11-3 and TRBJ2-5; D possibly corresponds to TRBD2 (5 bases). With the DNA end fitting TRBJ2-7 better, the J assignment may be wrong. This CDR3 has 13 amino acids. Germline V gene data show CDR1 as SGHNT and CDR2 as YENEEA. CDR3 loop: CASSVGVTYEQYF. In nucleotides, the CDR3 is TGTGCCAGCAGCGTCGGGGTGACCTACGAGCAGTACTTC.